The sample holds one count of the clone carrying this TCR beta chain. The data originate from a study of shared clonotypes between healthy human individuals. Overall study context: Donors had three CD4 naive, three CD4 memory, two CD8 naive and one CD8 memory plate apiece.

Some clones are missing from TCRdb's copy, which holds only in-frame ones; the method was immunoSEQ multiplex PCR. The sample gives fewer than 850,000 clones, about 97% of which show up once; over 0.2% is in the top ten. Naive CD8 cells comprised CD45RO-negative, CCR7-positively selected cells, excluding terminally differentiated effector memory CD45RA+ cells. Each of the donors was a healthy adult who was HIV-negative and had not had a recent acute infection or vaccination. The V end lost 6 bases, the J end lost 2 bases, and 13 bases lay between the germline ends. Germline V CDR1 and CDR2: MNHEY, SMNVEV (reference sequence). The length of the CDR3 is 14 residues.

The J gene is TRBJ1-1, the V gene TRBV27, with D perhaps TRBD1 (5 bases). Sequences were obtained from naive CD8+ T cells sorted from blood. This receptor was identified in a man aged 25 to 40 in good health. The CDR3 loop is CASSPGEINTEAFF. The CDR3, as DNA: TGTGCCAGCAGCCCGGGGGAGATAAACACTGAAGCTTTCTTT.